The 32 T cell receptor beta chains reported below all come from one sample, sequenced in a study of identical twins. TCRdb redid the calling of the 5' RACE reads with MiXCR, one entry per CDR3 protein. The table shows 300,000 or so distinct CDR3 sequences, with nearly 9.5% occurring only once. This sample was also put to use in a study of yellow fever vaccine responses in identical twins.

Sequencing input: CD8+ T cells sorted from blood. Receptor source: a woman in her late teens or twenties in good health.

This clonotype was detected many times. This chain's CDR3 is CASSYVSGNTIYF. The DNA of the CDR3 is TGTGCCAGCAGTTACGTGTCTGGAAACACCATATATTTT. This chain joins TRBV6-5 and TRBJ1-3, with D hard to call. V lost 2 bases, J lost 1 base, and 3 bases lay in between. Germline V CDR1 and CDR2: MNHEY, SVGAGI. This CDR3 has 13 amino acids.

This clonotype came up many times. The gene calls are TRBV9 and TRBJ1-2; D not certain. Looked up from germline, CDR1 is SGDLS and CDR2 is YYNGEE. Trimming shortened V by 6 bases and J by 4 bases, and 10 bases separated the two germline ends. This CDR3 spans 12 amino acids. CDR3 region: CASKGGFYGYTF. CDR3 in DNA: TGTGCCAGCAAGGGAGGGTTCTATGGCTACACCTTC.

This clonotype came up a few times. The rearrangement links TRBV3-1 to TRBJ2-6, with D perhaps given as TRBD1 or TRBD2 (7 bases each). Between the trimmed V and J ends, which lost 2 bases and 0 bases, there was a span of 17 bases. This CDR3 is built from 19 residues. Germline values: CDR1 LGHDT, CDR2 YNNKEL (reference sequence). The CDR3 coding sequence is TGTGCCAGCAGCCAAAAAGGGGGGGCAGGGGGCTCTGGGGCCAACGTCCTGACTTTC. Its protein product is CASSQKGGAGGSGANVLTF.

The chain links TRBV4-1 to TRBJ2-7, with unresolved D. The ends were cut back, 0 bases at V and 3 bases at J, with 15 bases in the middle. CDR1 and CDR2 (germline): MGHRA, YSYEKL. This CDR3 is built from 16 residues. The CDR3 loop is CASSQDRLEGLYEQYF. Written as DNA, the CDR3 is TGCGCCAGCAGCCAAGATCGGCTAGAAGGTCTCTACGAGCAGTACTTC.

This sequence joins TRBV6-5 and TRBJ2-5, with 14 bases identical to TRBD2. The CDR3 spans 16 residues. The germline CDR1 and CDR2 sequences are MNHEY and SVGAGI. The V gene end was trimmed by 4 bases and the J gene end by 4 bases; junction bases not matched to a gene: 5. CDR3 loop: CASSSPGLAGAETQYF. CDR3 bases: TGTGCCAGCAGTTCGCCGGGACTAGCGGGGGCAGAGACCCAGTACTTC.

Ten or more counts support this clonotype. The CDR3 DNA reads TGTGCCACCAGGTCAGAGGGGTACCAAGAGACCCAGTACTTC. It encodes CATRSEGYQETQYF. The chain carries TRBV11-2 and TRBJ2-5; D may correspond to TRBD1 or TRBD2 (5 bases each). The germline V and J ends were trimmed by 10 bases and 0 bases, with 15 bases remaining between them. Germline V lookup: CDR1 SGHAT, CDR2 FQNNGV. The CDR3 consists of 14 residues.

Many counts were recorded for this clonotype. The CDR3 coding sequence is TGTGCCAGCAGCCAAGTAAACAGGGGCTACGAGCAGTACTTC. Translating gives CASSQVNRGYEQYF. The chain links TRBV14 to TRBJ2-7; 7 positions agree with TRBD1. The germline gives CDR1 SGHDN, CDR2 FVKESK. The CDR3 covers 14 residues. With 1 base clipped from V and 3 bases from J, the junction kept 3 bases outside the gene matches.

This clonotype has a count of ten or more. This rearrangement joins TRBV6-2 or TRBV6-3 to TRBJ2-2, with a tentative D call TRBD2 (5 bases). V shed 2 bases and J shed 5 bases, with 12 bases lying between them. The CDR3 runs to 15 residues. CDR1 is MNHEY and CDR2 is SVGEGT in the germline V gene. CDR3 loop: CASSYSAPGTGELFF. The CDR3 region has the DNA TGTGCCAGCAGTTACAGCGCCCCGGGGACCGGGGAGCTGTTTTTT.

The table lists this clonotype with a count of one. V gene TRBV19 combines with J gene TRBJ2-7; 12 positions agree with TRBD2. This CDR3 has 15 residues. V dropped 5 bases and J dropped 7; count of bases not matched to a gene: 9. Per the germline V gene, CDR1 is LNHDA and CDR2 is SQIVND (reference sequence). The DNA for the CDR3 is TGTGCCAGTAGTTCTATGGGACTAGCGGGTGCAGAGCAGTACTTC. This encodes CASSSMGLAGAEQYF.

This clonotype has more than one count but fewer than ten. This sequence joins TRBV9 and TRBJ2-1; 7 bases agree with TRBD1. This CDR3 contains 14 residues. V lost 4 bases to trimming and J lost 9 bases; unmatched junction nucleotides: 10. Germline CDR1 reads SGDLS; CDR2 reads YYNGEE. CDR3: CASSPRLAGGEQFF. The CDR3 nucleotides read TGTGCCAGCAGCCCCAGATTAGCAGGGGGTGAGCAGTTCTTC.

This clonotype was seen a handful of times. The chain has TRBV28 and TRBJ2-6; 7 bases map to TRBD2. CDR3 length equals 19 residues. V shed 2 bases, J shed 2 bases, and the junction held 12 bases outside the gene matches. Germline V gene sequence: CDR1 MDHEN, CDR2 SYDVKM. The CDR3 DNA follows: TGTGCCAGCAGTTTAGTTCGACTAGCCCATAAGGCTGGGGCCAACGTCCTGACTTTC. This gives the protein CASSLVRLAHKAGANVLTF.

This clonotype has only a few counts. The rearrangement joins TRBV4-3 to TRBJ1-6; D not resolved. Germline V gene lookup returns CDR1 LGHNA and CDR2 YSLEER. V lost 3 bases to trimming and J lost 8 bases, with 11 bases between them. This CDR3 has 14 residues. In DNA form, the CDR3 reads TGCGCCAGCAGCCAGACCGGATGGGATTCACCCCTCCACTTT. It is translated as CASSQTGWDSPLHF.

This clonotype was seen repeatedly, ten times or more. Here the CDR3 DNA reads TGTGCCAGCCTACCGGGACTCCGATCTAGCACAGATACGCAGTATTTT. This codes for CASLPGLRSSTDTQYF. V usage is TRBV3-1 and J usage is TRBJ2-3, with D maybe TRBD2 (6 bases). Germline V gene lookup returns CDR1 LGHDT and CDR2 YNNKEL (reference sequence). With 8 bases removed from V and 0 bases from J, the gap between germline ends came to 18 bases. This CDR3 region has 16 residues.

This clonotype showed up many times. The rearrangement links TRBV29-1 to TRBJ2-3; 9 bases fit TRBD2. With V trimmed by 7 bases and J by 0 bases, 11 bases remained unmatched. CDR1 is SQVTM, CDR2 ANQGSEA, per germline. This CDR3 comprises 16 residues. This CDR3 reads CSALAASGTSTDTQYF. The CDR3 coding sequence is TGCAGCGCCCTAGCGGCTAGCGGGACGAGCACAGATACGCAGTATTTT.

This clonotype came up a few times. J is TRBJ2-2 and V is TRBV3-1; 7 nucleotides match TRBD1. The J segment lost 6 bases and the V segment lost 1 base, leaving 8 bases of the junction unmatched. This CDR3 has 16 residues. Germline V lookup: CDR1 LGHDT, CDR2 YNNKEL (reference sequence). In DNA form, the CDR3 reads TGTGCCAGCAGCCAAGGCCTTGGGGACAGTGCCGGGGAGCTGTTTTTT. Protein sequence: CASSQGLGDSAGELFF.

J is TRBJ2-3 and V is TRBV24-1, with TRBD2 matching over 10 bases. The CDR3 runs 20 residues. Losses at the gene ends were 4 bases for V and 4 bases for J; bases not matched to a gene: 19. CDR1 KGHDR and CDR2 SFDVKD come from the germline V gene. CDR3 residues: CATSDPNLAGEGFLADTQYF. CDR3 DNA sequence: TGTGCCACCAGTGACCCCAATCTAGCGGGAGAGGGGTTTTTGGCAGATACGCAGTATTTT.

In this sample, this clonotype turned up a few times. The V and J genes are TRBV29-1 and TRBJ1-1, with D unresolved. CDR3 length: 11 amino acids. V was cut by 6 bases and J by 4 bases, with 9 bases left in between. The germline V gene has CDR1 SQVTM and CDR2 ANQGSEA. In nucleotides, the CDR3 is TGCAGCGTACCGACGGGCACTGAAGCTTTCTTT. Its translation is CSVPTGTEAFF.

The table lists this clonotype with a few counts. V and J are TRBV27 and TRBJ2-2; D call uncertain. Germline V CDR1 and CDR2: MNHEY, SMNVEV (reference sequence). V was clipped by 3 bases and J by 7 bases, with 18 bases between them. The CDR3 runs 16 residues. The CDR3 protein is CASSFAPTPLGGELFF. The CDR3 region has the DNA TGTGCCAGCAGTTTTGCCCCCACACCACTGGGCGGGGAGCTGTTTTTT.

This clonotype was detected many times. This CDR3 reads CASSDPSDRRTNTGELFF. The CDR3 region has the DNA TGTGCCAGCAGTGACCCCAGCGACAGGAGGACGAACACCGGGGAGCTGTTTTTT. The chain joins TRBV28 to TRBJ2-2, with D possibly TRBD1 on 6 matching bases. CDR3 length: 18 amino acids. Germline V gene sequence: CDR1 MDHEN, CDR2 SYDVKM. Trimming pared 5 bases from V and 0 bases from J, leaving 19 bases between.

CDR3 bases: TGTGCCAGCAGCGGCACGGAGCTGTTTTTT. The encoded protein is CASSGTELFF. V gene TRBV7-9 combines with J gene TRBJ2-2; unclear D gene. V lost 5 bases and J lost 10, with 5 bases in between. The germline CDR1 and CDR2 sequences are SEHNR and FQNEAQ (reference sequence). The CDR3 has 10 residues.

This clonotype was seen ten or more times. This chain uses TRBV7-9 with TRBJ2-3, with D hard to call. Germline CDR1 reads SEHNR; CDR2 reads FQNEAQ (reference sequence). Deletions cut 5 bases from V and 5 bases from J, with 2 bases between. The CDR3 spans 10 residues. CDR3 residues: CASSRDTQYF. Here the CDR3 DNA reads TGTGCCAGCAGCCGAGATACGCAGTATTTT.

There are many counts of this clonotype. The chain couples TRBV7-9 to TRBJ2-7; no reliable D call. The CDR3 runs to 14 residues. CDR1 is SEHNR and CDR2 is FQNEAQ in the germline V gene (reference sequence). Trimming removed 0 bases from V and 3 bases from J, with 9 bases in between. CDR3 region: CASSLASRDYEQYF. The CDR3 DNA is TGTGCCAGCAGCTTAGCGTCTCGCGACTACGAGCAGTACTTC. The full variable domain, in which reference TRBV7-9 and TRBJ2-7 provide the parts outside the CDR3, is DTGVSQNPRHKITKRGQNVTFRCDPISEHNRLYWYRQTLGQGPEFLTYFQNEAQLEKSRLLSDRFSAERPKGSFSTLEIQRTEQGDSAMYLCASSLASRDYEQYFGPGTRLTVT.

J is TRBJ2-1 and V is TRBV7-2, with D tentatively TRBD2 (5 bases). V was cut by 0 bases and J by 3 bases, with 12 bases left in between. Germline lookup yields CDR1 SGHTA and CDR2 FQGNSA. The CDR3 spans 16 residues. As DNA, the CDR3 is TGTGCCAGCAGCTTAGCGTGGGGAGCAAACTACAATGAGCAGTTCTTC. Translating it yields CASSLAWGANYNEQFF.

This clonotype has a count of ten or more. The chain combines TRBV27 with TRBJ2-7; tentatively, D is TRBD1 or TRBD2 (6 bases each). The CDR3 is made up of 14 amino acids. Deletions cut 3 bases from V and 5 bases from J, with 14 bases between. CDR1 and CDR2 from the germline V gene are MNHEY and SMNVEV (reference sequence). This CDR3 is CASSFRRGVNEQYF. Written as DNA, the CDR3 is TGTGCCAGCAGTTTTCGTAGGGGGGTCAACGAGCAGTACTTC.

The rearrangement joins TRBV6-5 to TRBJ2-2, with 8 bases identical to TRBD2. This CDR3 is built from 16 residues. J gave up 0 bases and V 0 bases, and 0 bases lay outside the gene matches. Germline V lookup: CDR1 MNHEY, CDR2 SVGAGI. The DNA for the CDR3 is TGTGCCAGCAGTTACTCCGGGGGGGCGAACACCGGGGAGCTGTTTTTT. Protein: CASSYSGGANTGELFF.

This clonotype was recorded at least ten times. The chain carries TRBV24-1 and TRBJ2-1; 8 nucleotides agree with TRBD1. The CDR3 runs to 19 residues. After removal of 4 bases from V and 1 base from J, the junction contained 14 bases not matched to a gene. In germline, CDR1 is KGHDR, CDR2 SFDVKD. CDR3 nucleotides: TGTGCCACCAGTGACCCTCAGACAGGGGCTGAGCTTTCCTACAATGAGCAGTTCTTC. This translates into CATSDPQTGAELSYNEQFF.

This clonotype occurred a few times. The V and J genes are TRBV20-1 and TRBJ1-1; D is possibly TRBD1 (5 bases). V was shortened by 0 bases and J by 3 bases, with 14 bases between the two germline ends. The CDR3 has 15 residues. Germline V gene sequence: CDR1 DFQATT, CDR2 SNEGSKA (reference sequence). The CDR3 nucleotides read TGCAGTGCTAGAGATAGGCAGGGCCAGGACACTGAAGCTTTCTTT. Translating gives CSARDRQGQDTEAFF.

This clonotype came up many times. The chain uses TRBV7-9 and TRBJ2-3; D gene unclear. The germline V and J ends were trimmed by 1 base and 4 bases, with 12 bases remaining between them. The CDR3 totals 15 residues. CDR1 is SEHNR and CDR2 is FQNEAQ in the germline V gene (reference sequence). CDR3 in amino acids: CASSLGPRAADTQYF. CDR3 coding DNA: TGTGCCAGCAGCTTAGGCCCCCGGGCGGCAGATACGCAGTATTTT. Full variable domain (rest looked up from reference TRBV7-9 and TRBJ2-3): DTGVSQNPRHKITKRGQNVTFRCDPISEHNRLYWYRQTLGQGPEFLTYFQNEAQLEKSRLLSDRFSAERPKGSFSTLEIQRTEQGDSAMYLCASSLGPRAADTQYFGPGTRLTVL.

This clonotype was seen many times. This chain links TRBV11-2 with TRBJ2-1; a weak D match, TRBD2 (6 bases). Germline lookup yields CDR1 SGHAT and CDR2 FQNNGV. The V gene lost 1 base and the J gene lost 7 bases, with 20 bases spanning the gap. The CDR3 runs 17 residues. The CDR3 is CASSLGWEIGSENEQFF. The DNA of the CDR3 is TGTGCCAGCAGCTTAGGGTGGGAGATCGGGAGTGAAAATGAGCAGTTCTTC. The full variable domain, completed using reference TRBV11-2 and TRBJ2-1, is EAGVAQSPRYKIIEKRQSVAFWCNPISGHATLYWYQQILGQGPKLLIQFQNNGVVDDSQLPKDRFSAERLKGVDSTLKIQPAKLEDSAVYLCASSLGWEIGSENEQFFGPGTRLTVL.

This clonotype showed up many times. The rearrangement uses TRBV24-1 and TRBJ2-1; 14 nucleotides line up with TRBD2. Germline loops: CDR1 KGHDR, CDR2 SFDVKD. V lost 6 bases, J lost 7 bases, and 1 base stayed unmatched. The CDR3 loop spans 14 amino acids. The CDR3, as DNA: TGTGCCACCAGTTGGACTAGCGGGGGGAATGAGCAGTTCTTC. It yields the protein CATSWTSGGNEQFF.

The chain combines TRBV4-3 with TRBJ2-3, with D unresolved. The CDR3 is 14 amino acids. V gave up 1 base and J gave up 6 bases, with 11 bases separating them. Germline V gives CDR1 LGHNA, CDR2 YSLEER. CDR3 DNA: TGCGCCAGCAGCCAAGGGGTAGAGTTGGATACGCAGTATTTT. Translating it yields CASSQGVELDTQYF.

The rearrangement links TRBV21-1 to TRBJ2-7. TRBV21-1 is given as a pseudogene. The CDR3 is 14 amino acids. DNA of the CDR3: TGTGCCAGCAAGGACGGGCAGGGCTCCTACGAGCAGTACTTC. Amino acids: CASKDGQGSYEQYF.